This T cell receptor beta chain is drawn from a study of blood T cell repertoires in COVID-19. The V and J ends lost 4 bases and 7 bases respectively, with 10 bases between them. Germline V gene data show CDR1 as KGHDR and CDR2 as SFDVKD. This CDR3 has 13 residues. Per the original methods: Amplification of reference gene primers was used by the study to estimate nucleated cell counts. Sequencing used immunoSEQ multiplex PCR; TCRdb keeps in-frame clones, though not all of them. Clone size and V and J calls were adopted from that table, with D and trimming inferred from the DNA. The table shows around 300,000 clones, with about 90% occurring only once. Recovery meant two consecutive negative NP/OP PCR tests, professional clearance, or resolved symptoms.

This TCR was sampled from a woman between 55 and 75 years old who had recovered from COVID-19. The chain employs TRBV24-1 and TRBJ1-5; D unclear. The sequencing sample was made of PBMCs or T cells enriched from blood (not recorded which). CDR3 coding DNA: TGTGCCACCAGTGAAAATAACTGGCAGCCCCAGCATTTT. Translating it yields CATSENNWQPQHF.